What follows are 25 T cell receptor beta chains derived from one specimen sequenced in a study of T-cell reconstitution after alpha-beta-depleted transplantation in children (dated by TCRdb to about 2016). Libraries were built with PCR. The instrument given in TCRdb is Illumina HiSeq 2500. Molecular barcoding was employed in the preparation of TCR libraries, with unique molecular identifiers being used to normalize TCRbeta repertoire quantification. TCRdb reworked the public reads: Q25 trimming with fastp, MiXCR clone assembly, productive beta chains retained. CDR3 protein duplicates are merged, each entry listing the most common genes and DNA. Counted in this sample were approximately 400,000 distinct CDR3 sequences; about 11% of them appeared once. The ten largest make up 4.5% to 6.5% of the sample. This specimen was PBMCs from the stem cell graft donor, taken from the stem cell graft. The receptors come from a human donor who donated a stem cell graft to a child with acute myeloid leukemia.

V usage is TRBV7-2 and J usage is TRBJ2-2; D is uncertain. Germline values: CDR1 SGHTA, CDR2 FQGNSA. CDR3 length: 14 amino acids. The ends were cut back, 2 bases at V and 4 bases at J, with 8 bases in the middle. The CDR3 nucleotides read TGTGCCAGCAGCTTATTGCGAGGCACCGGGGAGCTGTTTTTT. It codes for CASSLLRGTGELFF.

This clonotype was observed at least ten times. CDR3 region: CAISESRTGVTGELFF. CDR3 nucleotide sequence: TGTGCCATCAGTGAGTCGAGGACAGGGGTCACCGGGGAGCTGTTTTTT. J is TRBJ2-2 and V is TRBV10-3; 9 bases fit TRBD1. With V trimmed by 0 bases and J by 4 bases, 3 bases remained unmatched. The CDR3 totals 16 residues. Germline V gene lookup returns CDR1 ENHRY and CDR2 SYGVKD.

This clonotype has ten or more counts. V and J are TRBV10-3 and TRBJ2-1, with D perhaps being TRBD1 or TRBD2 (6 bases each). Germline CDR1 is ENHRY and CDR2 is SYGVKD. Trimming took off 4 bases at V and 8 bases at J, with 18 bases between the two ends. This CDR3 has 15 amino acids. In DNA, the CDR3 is TGTGCCATCAGTGGGGGGGCCAGCGCTATGGATGAGCAGTTCTTC. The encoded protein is CAISGGASAMDEQFF.

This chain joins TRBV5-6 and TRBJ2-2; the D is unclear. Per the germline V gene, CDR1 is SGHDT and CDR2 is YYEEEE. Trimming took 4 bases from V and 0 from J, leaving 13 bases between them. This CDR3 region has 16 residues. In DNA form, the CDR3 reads TGTGCCAGCAGCCCCCCTGGGCTAACGAACACCGGGGAGCTGTTTTTT. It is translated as CASSPPGLTNTGELFF.

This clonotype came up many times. In DNA, the CDR3 is TGCAGTGCTAACGCGGTCGACGGGACAGGGGGCCGAGGTGAAGCTTTCTTT. Translation: CSANAVDGTGGRGEAFF. The genes are TRBV20-1 and TRBJ1-1; 12 positions agree with TRBD1. The CDR3 sequence is 17 residues long. Per the germline V gene, CDR1 is DFQATT and CDR2 is SNEGSKA (reference sequence). The J segment lost 7 bases and the V segment lost 4 bases, leaving 16 bases of the junction unmatched.

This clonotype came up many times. This CDR3 is CSVETGTSQQYF. CDR3 sequence (DNA): TGCAGCGTTGAAACCGGGACTAGTCAGCAGTATTTT. V usage is TRBV29-1 and J usage is TRBJ2-3, with 8 bases aligning to TRBD2. V lost 2 bases and J lost 11; bases outside the gene matches: 6. Per germline, CDR1 SQVTM and CDR2 ANQGSEA. The CDR3 is 12 residues long.

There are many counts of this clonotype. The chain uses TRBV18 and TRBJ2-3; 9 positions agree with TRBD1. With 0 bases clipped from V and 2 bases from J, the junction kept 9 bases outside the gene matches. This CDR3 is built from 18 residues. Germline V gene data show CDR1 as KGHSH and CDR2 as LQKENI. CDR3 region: CASSPPEDYRGLTDTQYF. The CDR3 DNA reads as TGTGCCAGCTCACCACCGGAAGACTACAGGGGGCTCACAGATACGCAGTATTTT.

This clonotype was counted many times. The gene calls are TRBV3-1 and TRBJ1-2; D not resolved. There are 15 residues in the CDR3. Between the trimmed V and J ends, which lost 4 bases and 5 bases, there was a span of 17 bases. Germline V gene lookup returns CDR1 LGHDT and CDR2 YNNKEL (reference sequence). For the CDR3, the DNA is TGTGCCAGCAGCCCCCCCCTCAAGGGAGCTTATGGCTACACCTTC. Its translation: CASSPPLKGAYGYTF.

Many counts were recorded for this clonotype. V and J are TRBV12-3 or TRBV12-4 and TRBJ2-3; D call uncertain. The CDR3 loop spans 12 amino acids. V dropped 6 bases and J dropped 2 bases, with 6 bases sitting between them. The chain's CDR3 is CASSLLTDTQYF. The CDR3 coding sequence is TGTGCCAGCAGCCTCCTCACAGATACGCAGTATTTT.

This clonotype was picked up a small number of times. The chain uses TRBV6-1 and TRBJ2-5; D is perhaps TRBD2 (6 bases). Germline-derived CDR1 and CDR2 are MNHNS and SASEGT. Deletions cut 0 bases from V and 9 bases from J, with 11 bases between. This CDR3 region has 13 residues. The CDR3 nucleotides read TGTGCCAGCAGTGAAGCGCCACTAGCCCCCCAGTACTTC. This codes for CASSEAPLAPQYF.

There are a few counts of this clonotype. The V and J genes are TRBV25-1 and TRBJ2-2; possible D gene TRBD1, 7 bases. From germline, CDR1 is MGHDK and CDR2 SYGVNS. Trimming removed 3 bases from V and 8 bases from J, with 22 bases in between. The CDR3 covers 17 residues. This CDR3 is CASSEGPRQGGSGELFF. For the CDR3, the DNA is TGTGCCAGCAGTGAGGGACCCCGACAGGGAGGCTCTGGGGAGCTGTTTTTT.

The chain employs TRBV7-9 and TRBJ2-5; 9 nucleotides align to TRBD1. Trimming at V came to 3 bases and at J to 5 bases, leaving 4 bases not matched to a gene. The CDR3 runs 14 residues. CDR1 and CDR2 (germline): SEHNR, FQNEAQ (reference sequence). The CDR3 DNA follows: TGTGCCAGCAGCTTTAACAGGGGGCCGGAGACCCAGTACTTC. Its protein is CASSFNRGPETQYF.

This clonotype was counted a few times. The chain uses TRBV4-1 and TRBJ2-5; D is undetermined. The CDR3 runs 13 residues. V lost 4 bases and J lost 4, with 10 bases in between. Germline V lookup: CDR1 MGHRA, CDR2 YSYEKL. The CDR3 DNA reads TGCGCCAGCAGCCCCCCTCTTAGAGAGACCCAGTACTTC. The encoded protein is CASSPPLRETQYF.

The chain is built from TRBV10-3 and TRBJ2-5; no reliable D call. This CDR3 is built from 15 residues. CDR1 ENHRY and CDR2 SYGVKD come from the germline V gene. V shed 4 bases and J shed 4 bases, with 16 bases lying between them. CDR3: CAISGHLLGSETQYF. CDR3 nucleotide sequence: TGTGCCATCAGTGGGCACCTCTTGGGGTCAGAGACCCAGTACTTC.

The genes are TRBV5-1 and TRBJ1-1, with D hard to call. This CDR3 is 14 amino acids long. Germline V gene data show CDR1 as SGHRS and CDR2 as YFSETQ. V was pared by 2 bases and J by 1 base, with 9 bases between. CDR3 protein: CASSFWTRNTEAFF. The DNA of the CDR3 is TGCGCCAGCAGCTTTTGGACTAGGAACACTGAAGCTTTCTTT.

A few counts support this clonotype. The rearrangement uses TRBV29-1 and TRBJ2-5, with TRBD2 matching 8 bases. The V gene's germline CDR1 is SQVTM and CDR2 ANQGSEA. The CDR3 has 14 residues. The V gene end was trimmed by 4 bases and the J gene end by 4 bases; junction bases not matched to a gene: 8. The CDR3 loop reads CSVVKSGGLETQYF. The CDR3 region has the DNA TGCAGCGTTGTGAAGAGCGGGGGCCTAGAGACCCAGTACTTC.

The CDR3 DNA sequence: TGTGCCAGCTCAGGGACCGGGACACCCCAAGAGACCCAGTACTTC. Translation: CASSGTGTPQETQYF. This sequence joins TRBV18 and TRBJ2-5, with TRBD1 as a possible D gene (6 bases). Trimming left V 5 bases short and J 1 base short, with 14 bases between. Germline CDR1 is KGHSH and CDR2 is LQKENI. The CDR3 totals 15 residues.

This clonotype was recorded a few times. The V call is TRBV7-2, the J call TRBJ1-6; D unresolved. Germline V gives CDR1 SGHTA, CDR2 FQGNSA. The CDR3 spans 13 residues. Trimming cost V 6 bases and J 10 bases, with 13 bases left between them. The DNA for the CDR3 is TGTGCCAGCAGGAATACTGTAGGGTCACCCCTCCACTTT. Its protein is CASRNTVGSPLHF. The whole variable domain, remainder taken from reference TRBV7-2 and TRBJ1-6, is GAGVSQSPSNKVTEKGKDVELRCDPISGHTALYWYRQSLGQGLEFLIYFQGNSAPDKSGLPSDRFSAERTGGSVSTLTIQRTQQEDSAVYLCASRNTVGSPLHFGNGTRLTVT.

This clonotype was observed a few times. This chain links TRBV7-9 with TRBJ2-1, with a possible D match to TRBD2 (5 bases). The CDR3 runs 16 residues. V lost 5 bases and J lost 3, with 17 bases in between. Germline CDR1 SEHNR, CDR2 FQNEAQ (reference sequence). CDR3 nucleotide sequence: TGTGCCAGCAGCCTTCCAGGATCGAGGGACTACAATGAGCAGTTCTTC. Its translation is CASSLPGSRDYNEQFF.

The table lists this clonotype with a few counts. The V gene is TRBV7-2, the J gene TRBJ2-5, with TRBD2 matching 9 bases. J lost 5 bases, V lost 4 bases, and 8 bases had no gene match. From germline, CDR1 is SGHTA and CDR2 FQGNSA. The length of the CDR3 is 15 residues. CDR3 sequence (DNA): TGTGCCAGCAGCTCAACCGGGACTAGCAAGGAGACCCAGTACTTC. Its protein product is CASSSTGTSKETQYF.

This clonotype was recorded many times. The CDR3 DNA reads as TGTGCCAGCAGCTACATAGGGGTCAGCACTGAAGCTTTCTTT. The encoded protein is CASSYIGVSTEAFF. The chain couples TRBV7-2 to TRBJ1-1; D might be TRBD1 (5 bases). The CDR3 has 14 amino acids. In germline, CDR1 is SGHTA, CDR2 FQGNSA. V was clipped by 4 bases and J by 4 bases, with 13 bases between them.

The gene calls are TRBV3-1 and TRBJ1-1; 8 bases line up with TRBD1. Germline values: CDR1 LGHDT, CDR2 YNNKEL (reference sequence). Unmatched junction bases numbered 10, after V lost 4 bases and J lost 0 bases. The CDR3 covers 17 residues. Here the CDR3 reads CASSPVTGDEMNTEAFF. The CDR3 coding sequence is TGTGCCAGCAGCCCCGTGACAGGGGATGAGATGAACACTGAAGCTTTCTTT. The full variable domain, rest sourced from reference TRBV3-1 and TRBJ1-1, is DTAVSQTPKYLVTQMGNDKSIKCEQNLGHDTMYWYKQDSKKFLKIMFSYNNKELIINETVPNRFSPKSPDKAHLNLHINSLELGDSAVYFCASSPVTGDEMNTEAFFGQGTRLTVV.

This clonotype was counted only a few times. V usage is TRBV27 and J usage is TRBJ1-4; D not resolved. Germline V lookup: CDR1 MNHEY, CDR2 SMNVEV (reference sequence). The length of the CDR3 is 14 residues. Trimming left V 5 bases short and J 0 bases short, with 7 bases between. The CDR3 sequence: CASSPRTTNEKLFF. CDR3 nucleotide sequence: TGTGCCAGCAGTCCCCGGACAACTAATGAAAAACTGTTTTTT.

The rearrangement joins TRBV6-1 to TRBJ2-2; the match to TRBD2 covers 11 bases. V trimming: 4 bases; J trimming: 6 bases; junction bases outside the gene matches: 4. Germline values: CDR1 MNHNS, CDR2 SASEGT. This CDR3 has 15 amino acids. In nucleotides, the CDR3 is TGTGCCAGCAGTGCTAGCGGGGGGCAGCCCGGGGAGCTGTTTTTT. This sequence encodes CASSASGGQPGELFF.

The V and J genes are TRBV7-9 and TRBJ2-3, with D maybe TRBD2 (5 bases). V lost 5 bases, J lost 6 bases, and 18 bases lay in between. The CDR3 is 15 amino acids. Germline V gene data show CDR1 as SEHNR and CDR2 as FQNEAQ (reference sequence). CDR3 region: CASSAEGRAPDTQYF. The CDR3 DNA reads TGTGCCAGCAGCGCCGAGGGAAGGGCACCCGATACGCAGTATTTT. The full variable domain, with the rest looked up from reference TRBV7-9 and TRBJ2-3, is DTGVSQNPRHKITKRGQNVTFRCDPISEHNRLYWYRQTLGQGPEFLTYFQNEAQLEKSRLLSDRFSAERPKGSFSTLEIQRTEQGDSAMYLCASSAEGRAPDTQYFGPGTRLTVL.